Described below is a single T cell receptor (beta chain) sequence and its context. Its antigen is unknown. This record belongs to a study of beta chain features in type 1 diabetes. Per the germline V gene, CDR1 is ENHRY and CDR2 is SYGVKD. The CDR3 length is 15 residues. Deletions cut 3 bases from V and 0 bases from J, with 8 bases between. Study results and caveats: More deletions and fewer insertions at VDJ junctions were found in patients with type 1 diabetes. Sequencing from cDNA could over-represent high-TCR-expressing cells. Compared with healthy donors, patients appeared to share more similar naive, central memory and regulatory TCRB repertoires.

The whole isolated RNA underwent reverse transcription, so sequencing captured expressed TCRB transcripts. Produced via immunoSEQ multiplex PCR; TCRdb's table is partial and in-frame only. The data show 860,000 or so clones, roughly a sixth seen once. The clonotype was recovered from a young woman in good health. The chain employs TRBV10-3 and TRBJ2-2; no reliable D call. Material: naive CD4+ T cells from blood. This chain's CDR3 is CAISDAVSNTGELFF. DNA for the CDR3: TGTGCCATCAGTGACGCGGTATCGAACACCGGGGAGCTGTTTTTT.